These T cell receptor beta chains were read from a single sample in a study of siplizumab effects on memory and regulatory T cells. TCRdb's table, derived via immunoSEQ multiplex PCR, lists solely in-frame clones and lacks some. The repertoire holds 94,000 or so clones, with over 85% as singletons. The sample comprised CD8+ T cells sorted from blood. The source is a human donor in good health. Each CDR3 is given without its conserved first and last residue. Each record gives: J gene, clone size, V gene, CDR3 protein. Clone size is not always given. Where it is, it says once, few, many or a class for expanded clones.

J: TRBJ2-7; size: -; V: TRBV27; CDR3: ATGSFEQY
J: TRBJ2-1; size: few; V: TRBV2; CDR3: ASRSGTSHNEQF
J: -; size: -; V: TRBV11-3; CDR3: ASSAVLGEQY
J: TRBJ2-5; size: -; V: TRBV7-3; CDR3: ASSPSGGSGGETQY
J: TRBJ2-5; size: -; V: TRBV4-2; CDR3: ASSQDGEEETQY
J: TRBJ1-5; size: -; V: TRBV30; CDR3: AWSRSDTRNQPQH
J: TRBJ2-5; size: -; V: TRBV5-1; CDR3: ASSSATGEYQETQY
J: TRBJ2-7; size: -; V: TRBV6-6; CDR3: ASSYGPAGYEQY
J: TRBJ2-4; size: -; V: TRBV19; CDR3: ASSPTNAKNIQY
J: TRBJ2-4; size: -; V: TRBV6-6; CDR3: ASSYQVAKNIQY
J: TRBJ2-2; size: -; V: TRBV30; CDR3: AWTDRVNTGELF
J: TRBJ2-7; size: once; V: TRBV13; CDR3: ASSETSGGDNYEQY
J: TRBJ1-3; size: -; V: TRBV6-6; CDR3: ASSYVSSGNTIY
J: TRBJ2-6; size: -; V: TRBV27; CDR3: ASSPGRAGANVLT
J: TRBJ2-7; size: once; V: TRBV9; CDR3: ASSVEDSLPYEQY